Sequencing of this TCR beta chain was carried out in a study of T cell responses to AZD1222 COVID-19 vaccine (dated by TCRdb to the early 2020s). Background on the whole study: AZD1222 recipients given second doses at about 4 weeks or at about 12 weeks were pooled, since spike-specific TCR depth and breadth were not found to differ between the two schedules. A total of approximately 250 trial participants underwent TCR sequencing, of whom about 200 had received two doses of AZD1222 and roughly 26 had received two doses of the MenACWY control vaccine. Enrollment into the trials was organized by age into subgroups of 18-55, 56-69 and 70-plus years, and those subgroups contained around 150, 28 and 57 TCR-sequenced participants, respectively.

Comment on this clone: Its antigen target is currently unknown. Base qualities are not at hand, and no much larger clone is one base apart.

The intended sense of this specimen's time point label: baseline before first vaccination. Vaccinee samples were obtained from the UK trials COV001 and COV002, which included a single-blind randomized controlled phase 2/3 trial of AZD1222 (ChAdOx1 nCoV-19) in healthy adults. For TCRbeta chain sequencing, PBMC samples were collected from trial participants at day 0 and at day 28 after the second dose. The CDR3 regions of human TCRbeta chains were analyzed by immunosequencing. The published analysis was carried out like this. Repertoire TCRs were checked for matches against a reference library of SARS-CoV-2-specific TCRs that had been generated using the MIRA antigen-specificity platform. Breadth meant the fraction of unique TCRs that were SARS-CoV-2-associated, whereas depth meant the fraction of total T cells that were SARS-CoV-2-associated. Using the MIRA data, each spike-specific TCR was mapped to the spike region that the TCR reacts to and placed in a CD4 or CD8 class. Log10-transformed breadth and depth values were compared by one-way ANOVA with Sidak's multiple comparisons tests. The clones in this table, taken by TCRdb from immuneACCESS, are in-frame only. Not every clone is retained; where verified, under half of the shortfall comes from an unresolved V gene, and the cause of the rest is unknown. V and J calls and clone size are those listed in that table; D and trimming were worked out from the DNA. Within this sample are about 110,000 clones, with roughly nine tenths of them counted one time only. The ten largest make up 3.2% of the sample.

At the junction V is shortened by 2 bases and J by 1 base, with 5 bases in between. The CDR3 runs 13 amino acids, cysteine and phenylalanine included. Left in the record is the CDR3 DNA by itself, 39 bases read in frame from the first base. Broader findings and caveats from the paper: The 56-69-year group was small, and its depth increase did not reach significance, likely because of low power. Most participants were white British and females outnumbered males, and the authors suggested that clonal diversity may have been underestimated. Epitopes outside the regions mutated in the B.1.351 and B.1.1.7 variants were reportedly recognized by nearly half of the unique spike-specific TCRs. The whole spike protein was spanned by vaccine-associated CD4 TCRs, and dominant responses were seen in regions 160-218 and 743-854. Because no day 14 peak-response samples were available, repertoires were characterized only after the peak T cell response. Only five to seven AZD1222 recipients were SARS-CoV-2 seropositive at baseline, limiting conclusions about previously exposed vaccinees. A significant rise in spike-specific TCR breadth and depth was observed after two AZD1222 doses relative to day 0 and relative to MenACWY recipients.

Source: peripheral blood, taken on day 0 of AZD1222 vaccination. This receptor chain uses TRBV12-3 or TRBV12-4 and TRBJ1-1; the D gene is not confidently resolved. The sequence was obtained from an adult in good health. Read as DNA, the sequence is TGTGCCAGCAGTTTAACGGAGAACACTGAAGCTTTCTTT. Its translation reads: CASSLTENTEAFF.